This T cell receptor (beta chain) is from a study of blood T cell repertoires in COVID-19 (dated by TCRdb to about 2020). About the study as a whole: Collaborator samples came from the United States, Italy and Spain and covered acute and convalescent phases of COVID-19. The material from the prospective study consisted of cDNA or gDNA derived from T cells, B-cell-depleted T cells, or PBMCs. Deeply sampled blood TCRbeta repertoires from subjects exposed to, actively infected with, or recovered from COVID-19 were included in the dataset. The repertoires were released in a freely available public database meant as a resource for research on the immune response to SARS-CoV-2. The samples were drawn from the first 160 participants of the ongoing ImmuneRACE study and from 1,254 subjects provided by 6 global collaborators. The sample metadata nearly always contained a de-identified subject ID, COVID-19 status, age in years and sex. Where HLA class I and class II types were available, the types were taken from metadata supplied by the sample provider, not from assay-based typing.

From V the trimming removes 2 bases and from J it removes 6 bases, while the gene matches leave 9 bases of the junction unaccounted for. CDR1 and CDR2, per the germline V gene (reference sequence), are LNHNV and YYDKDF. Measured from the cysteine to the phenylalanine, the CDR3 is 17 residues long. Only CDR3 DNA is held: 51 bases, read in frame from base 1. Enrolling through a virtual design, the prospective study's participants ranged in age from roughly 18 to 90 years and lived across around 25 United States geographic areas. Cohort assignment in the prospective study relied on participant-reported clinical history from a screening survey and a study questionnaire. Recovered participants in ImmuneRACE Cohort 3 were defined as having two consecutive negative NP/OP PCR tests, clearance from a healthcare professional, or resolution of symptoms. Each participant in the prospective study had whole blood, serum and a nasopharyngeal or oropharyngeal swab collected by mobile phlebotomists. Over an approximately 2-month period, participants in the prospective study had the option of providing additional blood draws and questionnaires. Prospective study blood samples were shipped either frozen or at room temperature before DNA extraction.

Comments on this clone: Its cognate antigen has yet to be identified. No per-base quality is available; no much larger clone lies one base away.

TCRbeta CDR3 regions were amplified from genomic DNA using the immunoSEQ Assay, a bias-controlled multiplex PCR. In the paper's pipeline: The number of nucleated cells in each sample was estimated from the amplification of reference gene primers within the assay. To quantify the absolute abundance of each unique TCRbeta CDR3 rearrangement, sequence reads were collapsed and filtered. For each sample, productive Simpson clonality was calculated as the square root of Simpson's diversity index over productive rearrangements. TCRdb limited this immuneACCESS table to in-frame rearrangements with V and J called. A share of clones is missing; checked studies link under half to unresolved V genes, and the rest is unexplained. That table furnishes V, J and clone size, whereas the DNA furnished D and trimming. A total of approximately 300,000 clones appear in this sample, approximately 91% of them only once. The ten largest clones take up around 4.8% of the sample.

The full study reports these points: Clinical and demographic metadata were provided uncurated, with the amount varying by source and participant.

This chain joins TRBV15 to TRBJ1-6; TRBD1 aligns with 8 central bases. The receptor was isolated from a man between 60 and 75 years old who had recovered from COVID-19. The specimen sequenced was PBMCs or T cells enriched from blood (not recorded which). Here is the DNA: TGTGCCACCAGCAGACACCCACAGGGGGGTTCTAATTCACCCCTCCACTTT. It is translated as CATSRHPQGGSNSPLHF.